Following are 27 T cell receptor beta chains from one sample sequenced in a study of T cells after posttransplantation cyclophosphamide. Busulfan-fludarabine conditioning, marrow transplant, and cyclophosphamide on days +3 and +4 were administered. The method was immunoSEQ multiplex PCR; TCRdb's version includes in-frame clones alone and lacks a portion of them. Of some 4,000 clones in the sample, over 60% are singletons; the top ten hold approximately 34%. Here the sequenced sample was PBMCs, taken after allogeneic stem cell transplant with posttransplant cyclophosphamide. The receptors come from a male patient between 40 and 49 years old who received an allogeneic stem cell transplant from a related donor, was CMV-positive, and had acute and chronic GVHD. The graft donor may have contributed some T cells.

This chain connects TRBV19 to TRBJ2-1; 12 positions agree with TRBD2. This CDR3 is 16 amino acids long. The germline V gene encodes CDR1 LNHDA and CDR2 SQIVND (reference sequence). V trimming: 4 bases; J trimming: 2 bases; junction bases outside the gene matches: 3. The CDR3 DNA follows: TGTGCCAGTAGTAGGACTAGCGGGGAAACCTACAATGAGCAGTTCTTC. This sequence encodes CASSRTSGETYNEQFF.

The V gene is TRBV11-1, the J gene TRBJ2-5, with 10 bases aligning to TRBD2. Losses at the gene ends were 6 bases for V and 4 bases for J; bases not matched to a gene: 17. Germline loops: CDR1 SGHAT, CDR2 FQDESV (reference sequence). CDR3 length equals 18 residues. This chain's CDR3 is CASRPTEYGLADSETQYF. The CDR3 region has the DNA TGTGCCAGCAGACCGACCGAGTATGGACTAGCGGATTCAGAGACCCAGTACTTC. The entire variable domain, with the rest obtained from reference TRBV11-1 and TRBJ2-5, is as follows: EAEVAQSPRYKITEKSQAVAFWCDPISGHATLYWYRQILGQGPELLVQFQDESVVDDSQLPKDRFSAERLKGVDSTLKIQPAELGDSAMYLCASRPTEYGLADSETQYFGPGTRLLVL.

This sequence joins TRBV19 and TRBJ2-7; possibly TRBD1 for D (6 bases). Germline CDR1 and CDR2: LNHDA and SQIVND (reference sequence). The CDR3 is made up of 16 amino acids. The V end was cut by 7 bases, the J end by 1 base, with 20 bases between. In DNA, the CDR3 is TGTGCCAGTACCTCCAAAGTAACAGGGAAGTCCTACGAGCAGTACTTC. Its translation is CASTSKVTGKSYEQYF.

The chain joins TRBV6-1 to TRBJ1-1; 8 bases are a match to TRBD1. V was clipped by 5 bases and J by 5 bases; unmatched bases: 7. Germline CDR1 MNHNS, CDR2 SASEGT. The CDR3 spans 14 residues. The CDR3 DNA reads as TGTGCCAGCAGTCTCAGGGGGCGAGGAACTGAAGCTTTCTTT. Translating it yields CASSLRGRGTEAFF.

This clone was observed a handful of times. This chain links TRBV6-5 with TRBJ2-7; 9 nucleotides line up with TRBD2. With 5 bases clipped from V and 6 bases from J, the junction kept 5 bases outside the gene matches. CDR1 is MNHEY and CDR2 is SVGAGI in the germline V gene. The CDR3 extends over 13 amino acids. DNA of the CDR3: TGTGCCAGCAGTATAGCGGGAGCGCGCGAGCAGTACTTC. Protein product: CASSIAGAREQYF.

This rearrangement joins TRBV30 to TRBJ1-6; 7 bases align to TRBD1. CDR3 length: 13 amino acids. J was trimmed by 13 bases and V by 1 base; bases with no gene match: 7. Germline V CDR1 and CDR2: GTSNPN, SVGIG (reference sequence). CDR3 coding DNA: TGTGCCTGGAGTGGACAGGGAGGAACGCCCCTCCACTTT. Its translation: CAWSGQGGTPLHF. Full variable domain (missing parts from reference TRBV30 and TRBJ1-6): SQTIHQWPATLVQPVGSPLSLECTVEGTSNPNLYWYRQAAGRGLQLLFYSVGIGQISSEVPQNLSASRPQDRQFILSSKKLLLSDSGFYLCAWSGQGGTPLHFGNGTRLTVT.

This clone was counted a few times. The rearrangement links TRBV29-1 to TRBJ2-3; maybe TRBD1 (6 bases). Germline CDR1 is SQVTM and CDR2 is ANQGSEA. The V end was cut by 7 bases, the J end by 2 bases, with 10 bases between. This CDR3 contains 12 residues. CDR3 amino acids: CSGQGNTDTQYF. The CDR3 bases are TGCAGCGGGCAGGGGAACACAGATACGCAGTATTTT.

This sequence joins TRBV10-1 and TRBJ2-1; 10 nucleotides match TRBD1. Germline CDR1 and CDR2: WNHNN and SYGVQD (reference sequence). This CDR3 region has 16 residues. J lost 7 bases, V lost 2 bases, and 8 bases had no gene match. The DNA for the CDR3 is TGCGCCAGCAGTGAGGCCCTCCCGGACAGGGGGAATGAGCAGTTCTTC. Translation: CASSEALPDRGNEQFF.

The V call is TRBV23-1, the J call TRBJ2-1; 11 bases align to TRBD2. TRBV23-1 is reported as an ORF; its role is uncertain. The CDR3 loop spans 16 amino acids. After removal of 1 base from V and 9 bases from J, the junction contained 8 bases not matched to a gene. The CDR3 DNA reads TGCGCCAGCAGTCAATGGCCTAGCGGGAGGTCTTTTGAGCAGTTCTTC. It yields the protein CASSQWPSGRSFEQFF.

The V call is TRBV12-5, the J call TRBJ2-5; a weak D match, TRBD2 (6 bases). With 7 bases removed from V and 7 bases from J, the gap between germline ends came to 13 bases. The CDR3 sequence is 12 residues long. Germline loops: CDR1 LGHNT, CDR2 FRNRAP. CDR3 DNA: TGTGCTAGTGTCCGGGAGAGGGGGACCCAGTACTTC. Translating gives CASVRERGTQYF.

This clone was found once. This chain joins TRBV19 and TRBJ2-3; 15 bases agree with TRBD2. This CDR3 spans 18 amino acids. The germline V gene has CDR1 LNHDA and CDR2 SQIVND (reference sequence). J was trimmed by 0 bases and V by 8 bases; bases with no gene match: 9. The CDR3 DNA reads TGTGCCAGTGCTCGGGGACTAGCGGGAGGACGGAGCACAGATACGCAGTATTTT. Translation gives CASARGLAGGRSTDTQYF.

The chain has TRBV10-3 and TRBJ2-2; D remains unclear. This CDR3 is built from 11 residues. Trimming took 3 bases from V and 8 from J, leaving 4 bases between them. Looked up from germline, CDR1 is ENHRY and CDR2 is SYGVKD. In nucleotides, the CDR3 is TGTGCCATCAGTGATTCGGGGGAGCTGTTTTTT. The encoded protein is CAISDSGELFF.

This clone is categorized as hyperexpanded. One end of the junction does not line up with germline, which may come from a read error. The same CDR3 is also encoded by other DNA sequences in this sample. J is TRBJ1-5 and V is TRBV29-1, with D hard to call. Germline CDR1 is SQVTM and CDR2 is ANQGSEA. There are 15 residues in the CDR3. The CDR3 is CSVQEERVRRQPQHF. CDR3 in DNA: TGCAGCGTTCAAGAGGAGAGGGTCCGGCGTCAGCCCCAGCATTTT. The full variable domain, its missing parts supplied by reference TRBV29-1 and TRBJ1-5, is SAVISQKPSRDICQRGTSLTIQCQVDSQVTMMFWYRQQPGQSLTLIATANQGSEATYESGFVIDKFPISRPNLTFSTLTVSNMSPEDSSIYLCSVQEERVRRQPQHFGDGTRLSIL.

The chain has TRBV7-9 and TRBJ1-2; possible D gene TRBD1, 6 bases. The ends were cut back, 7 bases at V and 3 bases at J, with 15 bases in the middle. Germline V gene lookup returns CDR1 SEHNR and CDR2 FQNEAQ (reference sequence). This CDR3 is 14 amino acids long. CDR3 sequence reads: CASTLAGADYGYTF. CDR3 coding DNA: TGTGCCAGCACCCTCGCGGGGGCGGACTATGGCTACACCTTC.

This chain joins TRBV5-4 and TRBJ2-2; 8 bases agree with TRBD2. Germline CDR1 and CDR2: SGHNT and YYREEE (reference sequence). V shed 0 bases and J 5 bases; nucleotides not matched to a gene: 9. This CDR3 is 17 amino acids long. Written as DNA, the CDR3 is TGTGCCAGCAGCTTGGGGTCGGTAGCGGGAATTACCGGGGAGCTGTTTTTT. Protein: CASSLGSVAGITGELFF.

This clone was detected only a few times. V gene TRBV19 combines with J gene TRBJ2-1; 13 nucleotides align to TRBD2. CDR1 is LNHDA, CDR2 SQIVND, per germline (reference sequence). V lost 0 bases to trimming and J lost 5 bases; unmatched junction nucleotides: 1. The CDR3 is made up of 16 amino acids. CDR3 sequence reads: CASSIDGLAGDNEQFF. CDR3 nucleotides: TGTGCCAGTAGTATAGATGGACTAGCGGGAGACAATGAGCAGTTCTTC.

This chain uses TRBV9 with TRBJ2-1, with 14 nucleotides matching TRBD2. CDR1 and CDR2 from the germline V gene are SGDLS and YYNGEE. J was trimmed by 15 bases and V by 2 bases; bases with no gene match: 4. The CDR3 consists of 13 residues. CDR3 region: CASSVGTSGSTFF. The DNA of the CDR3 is TGTGCCAGCAGCGTCGGGACTAGCGGGAGCACGTTCTTC.

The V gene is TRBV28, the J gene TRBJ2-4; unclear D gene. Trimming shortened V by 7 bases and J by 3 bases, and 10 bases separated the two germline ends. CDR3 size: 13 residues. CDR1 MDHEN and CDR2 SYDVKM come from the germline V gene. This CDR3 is CASMRLGKNIQYF. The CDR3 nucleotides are TGTGCCAGCATGAGGTTAGGCAAAAACATTCAGTACTTC.

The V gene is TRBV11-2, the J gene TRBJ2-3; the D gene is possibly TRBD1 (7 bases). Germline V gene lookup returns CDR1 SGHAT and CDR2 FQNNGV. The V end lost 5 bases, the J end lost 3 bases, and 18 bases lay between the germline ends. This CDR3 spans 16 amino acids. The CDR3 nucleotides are TGTGCCAGCAGCCCAGGGGGGCTGGGGGGAACAGATACGCAGTATTTT. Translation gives CASSPGGLGGTDTQYF.

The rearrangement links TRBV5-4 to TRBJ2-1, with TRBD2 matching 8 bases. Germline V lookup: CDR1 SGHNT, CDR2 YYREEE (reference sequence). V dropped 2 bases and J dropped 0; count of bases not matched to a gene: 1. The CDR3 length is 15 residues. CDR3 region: CASSFGTSSYNEQFF. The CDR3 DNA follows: TGTGCCAGCAGCTTCGGGACTAGCTCCTACAATGAGCAGTTCTTC. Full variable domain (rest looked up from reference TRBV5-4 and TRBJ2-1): ETGVTQSPTHLIKTRGQQVTLRCSSQSGHNTVSWYQQALGQGPQFIFQYYREEENGRGNFPPRFSGLQFPNYSSELNVNALELDDSALYLCASSFGTSSYNEQFFGPGTRLTVL.

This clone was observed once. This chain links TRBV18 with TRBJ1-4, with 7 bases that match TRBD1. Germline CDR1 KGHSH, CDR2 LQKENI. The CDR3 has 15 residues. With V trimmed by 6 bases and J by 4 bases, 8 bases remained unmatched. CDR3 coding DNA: TGTGCCAGCTCGCAGCCGGGACAGTTTAATGAAAAACTGTTTTTT. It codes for CASSQPGQFNEKLFF. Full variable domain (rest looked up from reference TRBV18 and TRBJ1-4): NAGVMQNPRHLVRRRGQEARLRCSPMKGHSHVYWYRQLPEEGLKFMVYLQKENIIDESGMPKERFSAEFPKEGPSILRIQQVVRGDSAAYFCASSQPGQFNEKLFFGSGTQLSVL.

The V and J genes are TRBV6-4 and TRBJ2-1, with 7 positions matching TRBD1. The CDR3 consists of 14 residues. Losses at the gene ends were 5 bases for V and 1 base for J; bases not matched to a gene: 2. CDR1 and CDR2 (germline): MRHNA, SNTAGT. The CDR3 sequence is CASSIRGSYNEQFF. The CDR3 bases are TGTGCCAGCAGTATCAGGGGGTCCTACAATGAGCAGTTCTTC.

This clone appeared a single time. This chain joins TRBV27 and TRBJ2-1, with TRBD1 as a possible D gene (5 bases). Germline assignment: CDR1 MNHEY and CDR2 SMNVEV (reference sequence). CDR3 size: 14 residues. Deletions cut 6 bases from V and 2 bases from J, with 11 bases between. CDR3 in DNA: TGTGCCAGCAGCAAAGACAGCCCCTACAATGAGCAGTTCTTC. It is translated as CASSKDSPYNEQFF.

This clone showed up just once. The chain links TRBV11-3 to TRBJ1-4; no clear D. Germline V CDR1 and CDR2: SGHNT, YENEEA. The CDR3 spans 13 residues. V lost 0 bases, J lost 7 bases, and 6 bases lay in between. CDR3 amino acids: CASSLDRGEKLFF. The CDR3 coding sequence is TGTGCCAGCAGCTTAGATCGGGGTGAAAAACTGTTTTTT.

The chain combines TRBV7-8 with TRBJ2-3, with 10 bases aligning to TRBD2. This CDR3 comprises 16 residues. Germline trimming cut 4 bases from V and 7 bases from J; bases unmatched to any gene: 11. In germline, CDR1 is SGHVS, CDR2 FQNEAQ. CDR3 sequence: CASSSGSSAGGYTQYF. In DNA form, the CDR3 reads TGTGCCAGCAGCTCCGGGTCATCAGCGGGAGGGTATACGCAGTATTTT.

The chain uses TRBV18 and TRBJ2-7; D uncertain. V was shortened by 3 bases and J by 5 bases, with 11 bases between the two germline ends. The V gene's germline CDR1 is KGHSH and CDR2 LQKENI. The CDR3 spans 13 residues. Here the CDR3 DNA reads TGTGCCAGCTCACCCGACATTGACAACGAGCAGTACTTC. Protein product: CASSPDIDNEQYF.

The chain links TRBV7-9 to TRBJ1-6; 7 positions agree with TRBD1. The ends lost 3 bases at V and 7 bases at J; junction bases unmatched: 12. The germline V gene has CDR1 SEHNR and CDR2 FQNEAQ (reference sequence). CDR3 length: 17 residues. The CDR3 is CASSLTRDRVGNSPLHF. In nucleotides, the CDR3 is TGTGCCAGCAGCTTGACCCGCGACAGGGTGGGAAATTCACCCCTCCACTTT.